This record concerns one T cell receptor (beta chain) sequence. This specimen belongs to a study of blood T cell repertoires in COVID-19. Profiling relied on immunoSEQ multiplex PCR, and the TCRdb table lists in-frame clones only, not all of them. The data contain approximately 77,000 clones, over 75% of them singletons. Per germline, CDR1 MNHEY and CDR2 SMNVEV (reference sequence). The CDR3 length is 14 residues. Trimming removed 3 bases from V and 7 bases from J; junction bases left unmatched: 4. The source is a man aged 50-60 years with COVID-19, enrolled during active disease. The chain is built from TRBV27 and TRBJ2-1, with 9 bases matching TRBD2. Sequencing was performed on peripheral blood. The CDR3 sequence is CASSFSGSENEQFF. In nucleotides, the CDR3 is TGTGCCAGCAGTTTTAGCGGGAGTGAAAATGAGCAGTTCTTC.